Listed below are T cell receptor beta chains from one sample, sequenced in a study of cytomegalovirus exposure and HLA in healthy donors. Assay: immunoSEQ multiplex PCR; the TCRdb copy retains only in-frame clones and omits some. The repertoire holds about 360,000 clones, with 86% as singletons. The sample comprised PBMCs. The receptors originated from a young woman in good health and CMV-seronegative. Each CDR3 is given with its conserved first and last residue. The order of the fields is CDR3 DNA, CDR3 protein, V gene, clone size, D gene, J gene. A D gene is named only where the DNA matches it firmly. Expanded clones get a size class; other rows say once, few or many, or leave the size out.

TGCGCCAGCAGCATAACCGGGACAGGGGACTATGGCTACACCTTC	CASSITGTGDYGYTF	TRBV4-1	-	TRBD1	TRBJ1-2
TGTGCCACCAGCAGAGATCAGGCACTAGCGCTGGGGGGAGAGACCCAGTACTTC	CATSRDQALALGGETQYF	TRBV15	-	TRBD2	TRBJ2-5
TGTGCCAGCAGAGGGGGAATTAATTCACCCCTCCACTTT	CASRGGINSPLHF	TRBV28	-	-	TRBJ1-6
TGTGCCAGCAGAAAAACAGGGGGCGAGCAGCCCCAGCATTTT	CASRKTGGEQPQHF	TRBV6-1	few	TRBD1	TRBJ1-5
TGTGCCAGCAGGGAGGGGGACAGAGCCGGGGAGCTGTTTTTT	CASREGDRAGELFF	TRBV7-2	-	-	TRBJ2-2
TGTGCCAGCAGTACCCCGGGACAGGGCGCAACTAATGAAAAACTGTTTTTT	CASSTPGQGATNEKLFF	TRBV28	-	TRBD1	TRBJ1-4
TGCAGCGCCTACAGGGGCCTGGGCACTGAAGCTTTCTTT	CSAYRGLGTEAFF	TRBV29-1	-	TRBD1	TRBJ1-1
TGTGCCAGTAGCCTAAGCGGGAGTGGCTACGAGCAGTACTTC	CASSLSGSGYEQYF	TRBV19	-	TRBD2	TRBJ2-7
TGTGCCAGCAGCCAAGACCCCGGTACGAGCTCTGGAAACACCATATATTTT	CASSQDPGTSSGNTIYF	TRBV4-2	once	-	TRBJ1-3
TGCAGTGCGGGACTCAACACTGAAGCTTTCTTT	CSAGLNTEAFF	TRBV20-1	-	-	TRBJ1-1
TGTGCCAGCAGTGATAGGACTAATCACCATCAGCCCCAGCATTTT	CASSDRTNHHQPQHF	TRBV6-1	-	-	TRBJ1-5
TGTGCCAGCAGCCGAGGGAATGAGGACACTGAAGCTTTCTTT	CASSRGNEDTEAFF	TRBV5-4	-	-	TRBJ1-1
TGTGCCAGCAGGGTGGGACTCCAAGACACTGAAGCTTTCTTT	CASRVGLQDTEAFF	TRBV11-1	few	-	TRBJ1-1
TGCGCCAGCAGCTCGGGACTAGCGGGAGGAGAGACCCAGTACTTC	CASSSGLAGGETQYF	TRBV4-1	-	TRBD2	TRBJ2-5
TGCGCCAGCAGCTTGGCCGAACAGGGAACCGGGGAGCTGTTTTTT	CASSLAEQGTGELFF	TRBV5-1	-	-	TRBJ2-2
TGTGCCAGCAGGCCCGAGCCAACCCACAATGAGCAGTTCTTC	CASRPEPTHNEQFF	TRBV9	-	-	TRBJ2-1
TGTGCCAGCAGCTCCCCCCCAACCTACGAGCAGTACTTC	CASSSPPTYEQYF	TRBV7-2	few	-	TRBJ2-7
TGTGCCAGCGGTCGGACAGGGACTAACATTAACTATGGCTACACCTTC	CASGRTGTNINYGYTF	TRBV27	-	TRBD1	TRBJ1-2
TGTGCCAGCAGCACCCGACAGGGCGGTAATTCACCCCTCCACTTT	CASSTRQGGNSPLHF	TRBV5-4	-	TRBD1	TRBJ1-6
TGCGCCAGCAGCCAGGAACTCCAGGGGTCCACTGAAGCTTTCTTT	CASSQELQGSTEAFF	TRBV4-1	-	-	TRBJ1-1
TGTGCCAGCAGCCCGCCAGGGGTGGCCTACGAGCAGTACTTC	CASSPPGVAYEQYF	TRBV7-9	-	-	TRBJ2-7
TGCAGCATTCCCTGGCAGGGTGTTGGAGCTTTCTTT	CSIPWQGVGAFF	TRBV29-1	-	-	TRBJ1-1